A selection of T cell receptor beta chains follows, all from one sample in a study of blood T cell repertoires in COVID-19. The data were produced by immunoSEQ multiplex PCR, yet TCRdb's version contains in-frame clones alone and is incomplete. In the table there are around 210,000 clones, about 84% of which are singletons. Sequenced sample: peripheral blood. These receptors were obtained from a woman older than 75 with COVID-19, enrolled during active disease. CDR3s include the opening cysteine and the closing phenylalanine or tryptophan. A D gene is named only where the DNA matches it firmly. The listing skips clone size in some rows; elsewhere it reads once, few, many or a size class.

d_call: .
clone_size: .
j_call: TRBJ2-7
v_call: TRBV27
cdr3_nt: TGTGCCAGCAGTTCAAGTGGGCTCCGGAAGCAGTACTTC
cdr3_aa: CASSSSGLRKQYF

d_call: .
clone_size: .
j_call: TRBJ2-1
v_call: TRBV19
cdr3_nt: TGTGCCAGTAGTGAGCGGGCGGTGGGGCAGTTCTTC
cdr3_aa: CASSERAVGQFF

d_call: TRBD1
clone_size: .
j_call: TRBJ2-1
v_call: TRBV9
cdr3_nt: TGTGCCAGCAGCGTAGGGGGTGACAGGGGTAGTGAGCAGTTCTTC
cdr3_aa: CASSVGGDRGSEQFF

d_call: .
clone_size: once
j_call: TRBJ2-6
v_call: TRBV3-1/TRBV3-2
cdr3_nt: TGTGCCAGCAGCCTACAGATCTCTGGGGCCAACGTCCTGACTTTC
cdr3_aa: CASSLQISGANVLTF

d_call: .
clone_size: .
j_call: TRBJ2-7
v_call: TRBV27
cdr3_nt: TGTGCCAGCAGTGGGAGCTACGAGCAGTACTTC
cdr3_aa: CASSGSYEQYF

d_call: .
clone_size: .
j_call: TRBJ1-2
v_call: TRBV5-5
cdr3_nt: TGTGCCAGCAGCTTCGAACAGGGCCCCTTTGGCTACACCTTC
cdr3_aa: CASSFEQGPFGYTF

d_call: .
clone_size: few
j_call: TRBJ2-3
v_call: TRBV11-2
cdr3_nt: TGTGCCAGCAGCTCCCCCCAGGCGGGGGCGCCCGGATCGCAGTATTTT
cdr3_aa: CASSSPQAGAPGSQYF

d_call: TRBD2
clone_size: once
j_call: TRBJ2-7
v_call: TRBV11-2
cdr3_nt: TGTGCCAGCAGCTTTACCGGGGGGGATACCTACGAGCAGTACTTC
cdr3_aa: CASSFTGGDTYEQYF

d_call: .
clone_size: .
j_call: TRBJ2-1
v_call: TRBV3-1/TRBV3-2
cdr3_nt: TGTGCCAGCAGCCCCCAGGGCTCCTACAATGAGCAGTTCTTC
cdr3_aa: CASSPQGSYNEQFF

d_call: TRBD2
clone_size: once
j_call: TRBJ2-3
v_call: TRBV20-1
cdr3_nt: TGCAGTGCTAGTTCGAGCGGGAGGGCGGTGAGCACAGATACGCAGTATTTT
cdr3_aa: CSASSSGRAVSTDTQYF

d_call: TRBD2
clone_size: .
j_call: TRBJ2-2
v_call: TRBV5-1
cdr3_nt: TGCGCCAGCAAAGAAGCGGGGACGAACACCGGGGAGCTGTTTTTT
cdr3_aa: CASKEAGTNTGELFF

d_call: .
clone_size: .
j_call: TRBJ1-3
v_call: TRBV18
cdr3_nt: TGTGCCAGCTCACCAACCGGGGAGACGTCTGGAAACACCATATATTTT
cdr3_aa: CASSPTGETSGNTIYF

d_call: TRBD1
clone_size: .
j_call: TRBJ2-5
v_call: TRBV18
cdr3_nt: TGTGCCAGCTCACCAACGACAGGGCTCCAAACGGAGACCCAGTACTTC
cdr3_aa: CASSPTTGLQTETQYF

d_call: TRBD1
clone_size: .
j_call: TRBJ1-5
v_call: TRBV6-2/TRBV6-3
cdr3_nt: TGTGCCAGCAGTTACGCCAGGGGGCGGGAGGGTCAGCCCCAGCATTTT
cdr3_aa: CASSYARGREGQPQHF

d_call: .
clone_size: .
j_call: TRBJ1-5
v_call: TRBV6-5
cdr3_nt: TGTGCCAGCAGACTGAATAGCAATCAGCCCCAGCATTTT
cdr3_aa: CASRLNSNQPQHF

d_call: .
clone_size: .
j_call: TRBJ1-4
v_call: TRBV7-9
cdr3_nt: TGTGCCAGCTGCCCGGGGGGCACTAATGAAAAACTGTTTTTT
cdr3_aa: CASCPGGTNEKLFF

d_call: TRBD1
clone_size: once
j_call: TRBJ2-7
v_call: TRBV28
cdr3_nt: TGTGCCAGCAGTTTTAAAGGGGGCACTGGGGAGCAGTACTTC
cdr3_aa: CASSFKGGTGEQYF

d_call: TRBD2
clone_size: .
j_call: TRBJ2-7
v_call: TRBV5-1
cdr3_nt: TGCGCCAGCAGCTTCGGGGGGACGAAGTCCTACGAGCAGTACTTC
cdr3_aa: CASSFGGTKSYEQYF

d_call: .
clone_size: few
j_call: TRBJ1-5
v_call: TRBV3-1/TRBV3-2
cdr3_nt: TGTGCCAGCAGCCAAACCCAGGGTCAGCCCCAGCATTTT
cdr3_aa: CASSQTQGQPQHF

d_call: .
clone_size: .
j_call: TRBJ1-4
v_call: TRBV6-5
cdr3_nt: TGTGCCAGCAGAAACACTATTGTCGGTGAAAAACTGTTTTTT
cdr3_aa: CASRNTIVGEKLFF

d_call: .
clone_size: .
j_call: TRBJ2-7
v_call: TRBV10-2
cdr3_nt: TGCGCCAGCAGTGAGTCCCGGAGCTACGAGCAGTACTTC
cdr3_aa: CASSESRSYEQYF

d_call: .
clone_size: once
j_call: TRBJ1-1
v_call: TRBV18
cdr3_nt: TGTGCCAGCTCAGACCAGGGCGGTAGGGCTTTCTTT
cdr3_aa: CASSDQGGRAFF

d_call: TRBD1
clone_size: .
j_call: TRBJ1-5
v_call: TRBV5-8
cdr3_nt: TGTGCCAGCAGCTTTCATGGACAGGGGGCTCAGCCCCAGCATTTT
cdr3_aa: CASSFHGQGAQPQHF

d_call: .
clone_size: few
j_call: TRBJ2-3
v_call: TRBV6-6
cdr3_nt: TGTGCCAGTAAATCCGGCGGTAGCACAGATACGCAGTATTTT
cdr3_aa: CASKSGGSTDTQYF

d_call: .
clone_size: .
j_call: TRBJ2-5
v_call: TRBV9
cdr3_nt: TGTGCCAGCAGCCCTAGAATGGGAGAGACCCAGTACTTC
cdr3_aa: CASSPRMGETQYF

d_call: TRBD2
clone_size: .
j_call: TRBJ2-3
v_call: TRBV11-3
cdr3_nt: TGTGCCAGCAGGAAAGCGGGGGGACGCGAGTATTTT
cdr3_aa: CASRKAGGREYF

d_call: .
clone_size: .
j_call: TRBJ1-3
v_call: TRBV28
cdr3_nt: TGTGCCAGCAGCCCTAATTGGGGCCTGCCTTCTGGAAACACCATATATTTT
cdr3_aa: CASSPNWGLPSGNTIYF

d_call: .
clone_size: .
j_call: TRBJ1-1
v_call: TRBV2
cdr3_nt: TGTGCCAGCAGTGGTCCAGGGAGGGCAGCTTTCTTT
cdr3_aa: CASSGPGRAAFF

d_call: .
clone_size: .
j_call: TRBJ1-4
v_call: TRBV3-1/TRBV3-2
cdr3_nt: TGTGCCAGCAGCCAGGGGCGAAATAATGAAAAACTGTTTTTT
cdr3_aa: CASSQGRNNEKLFF

d_call: .
clone_size: .
j_call: TRBJ1-4
v_call: TRBV10-3
cdr3_nt: TGTGCCGCGGGGGCGCCGGATGAAAAACTGTTTTTT
cdr3_aa: CAAGAPDEKLFF

d_call: .
clone_size: .
j_call: TRBJ2-5
v_call: TRBV7-2
cdr3_nt: TGTGCCAGCAGCTTATCAGGATTCCAAGAGACCCAGTACTTC
cdr3_aa: CASSLSGFQETQYF

d_call: TRBD1
clone_size: .
j_call: TRBJ2-1
v_call: TRBV12-3/TRBV12-4
cdr3_nt: TGTGCCAGCAATCGGGACAGCTACAATGAGCAGTTCTTC
cdr3_aa: CASNRDSYNEQFF

d_call: TRBD1
clone_size: .
j_call: TRBJ1-2
v_call: TRBV5-5
cdr3_nt: TGTGCCAGCAGCTCAGGGGGGCTCATCTATGGCTACACCTTC
cdr3_aa: CASSSGGLIYGYTF

d_call: TRBD2
clone_size: .
j_call: TRBJ2-1
v_call: TRBV20-1
cdr3_nt: TGCAGTGCTAGTGGGGGAGGGCCACACTACTACAATGAGCAGTTCTTC
cdr3_aa: CSASGGGPHYYNEQFF

d_call: .
clone_size: .
j_call: TRBJ1-6
v_call: TRBV2
cdr3_nt: TGTGCCAGCAGTGTTTCGGGTCATAATTCACCCCTCCACTTT
cdr3_aa: CASSVSGHNSPLHF

d_call: .
clone_size: few
j_call: TRBJ1-5
v_call: TRBV29-1
cdr3_nt: TGCAGCGTTGGCCAGGGGCTTAATCAGCCCCAGCATTTT
cdr3_aa: CSVGQGLNQPQHF

d_call: .
clone_size: .
j_call: TRBJ2-1
v_call: TRBV3-1/TRBV3-2
cdr3_nt: TGTGCCAGCAGCCAAAATGGGGCCAATGAGCAGTTCTTC
cdr3_aa: CASSQNGANEQFF